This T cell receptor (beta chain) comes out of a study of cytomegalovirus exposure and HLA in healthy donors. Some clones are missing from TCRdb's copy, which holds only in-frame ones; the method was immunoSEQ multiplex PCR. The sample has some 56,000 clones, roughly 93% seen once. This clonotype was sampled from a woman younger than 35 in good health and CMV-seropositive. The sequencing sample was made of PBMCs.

The CDR3 coding sequence is TGTGCCAGCGGGGGCTCACCCCTCCACTTT. Translation: CASGGSPLHF. The chain employs TRBV9 and TRBJ1-6; perhaps TRBD1 as D (6 bases). Per the germline V gene, CDR1 is SGDLS and CDR2 is YYNGEE. Trimming took 7 bases from V and 10 from J, leaving 6 bases between them. The CDR3 sequence is 10 residues long.